This entry lists 18 T cell receptor beta chains sequenced from one sample in a study of shared clonotypes between healthy human individuals. The method was immunoSEQ multiplex PCR; TCRdb's version includes in-frame clones alone and lacks a portion of them. The sample records about 2.3 million clones, around 90% being singletons. The specimen was naive CD4+ T cells from PBMCs. Subset meaning: CD45RA+ positively selected. These receptor sequences come from a man between 18 and 35 years old in good health. Some clones in this sample may be carry-over from other donors' samples.

The chain links TRBV6-5 to TRBJ1-4; TRBD1 matches 7 bases. CDR3 length: 15 amino acids. CDR1 MNHEY and CDR2 SVGAGI come from the germline V gene. The V segment lost 7 bases and the J segment 8 bases; nucleotides outside the gene matches: 13. The CDR3 protein is CASKLRGGAREKLFF. The CDR3 nucleotides are TGTGCCAGCAAGTTAAGAGGGGGCGCTCGGGAAAAACTGTTTTTT.

The chain combines TRBV9 with TRBJ2-1; perhaps D is TRBD1 or TRBD2 (5 bases each). V was clipped by 6 bases and J by 0 bases, with 13 bases between them. Germline CDR1 reads SGDLS; CDR2 reads YYNGEE. CDR3 length: 15 amino acids. In nucleotides, the CDR3 is TGTGCCAGCACCTCGGGGCTTAGCTCCTACAATGAGCAGTTCTTC. Amino acid sequence: CASTSGLSSYNEQFF.

The V call is TRBV5-6, the J call TRBJ2-7; 8 bases agree with TRBD2. The junction had 5 bases not matched to a gene; V was cut back by 3 bases and J by 3 bases. There are 14 residues in the CDR3. Germline values: CDR1 SGHDT, CDR2 YYEEEE. The CDR3 reads CASSSSGSRYEQYF. In nucleotides, the CDR3 is TGTGCCAGCAGCTCAAGCGGGAGTCGCTACGAGCAGTACTTC.

V and J are TRBV7-9 and TRBJ1-2; the D gene is possibly TRBD1 (5 bases). The V and J ends lost 4 bases and 6 bases respectively, with 18 bases between them. CDR1 is SEHNR and CDR2 is FQNEAQ in the germline V gene (reference sequence). This CDR3 comprises 15 residues. The CDR3 coding sequence is TGTGCCAGCAGCTCCCCCGGAGGGGATACCCATGGCTACACCTTC. Its translation is CASSSPGGDTHGYTF. The complete variable domain, with remaining parts taken from reference TRBV7-9 and TRBJ1-2, reads DTGVSQNPRHKITKRGQNVTFRCDPISEHNRLYWYRQTLGQGPEFLTYFQNEAQLEKSRLLSDRFSAERPKGSFSTLEIQRTEQGDSAMYLCASSSPGGDTHGYTFGSGTRLTVV.

V usage is TRBV18 and J usage is TRBJ1-3; D is possibly TRBD1 (6 bases). Germline V CDR1 and CDR2: KGHSH, LQKENI. The CDR3 extends over 16 amino acids. V lost 3 bases to trimming and J lost 2 bases, with 14 bases between them. CDR3 DNA: TGTGCCAGCTCACCGTTACTACAGGGTACTGGAAACACCATATATTTT. Protein: CASSPLLQGTGNTIYF. Using reference TRBV18 and TRBJ1-3 for the parts outside the CDR3, the full variable domain is NAGVMQNPRHLVRRRGQEARLRCSPMKGHSHVYWYRQLPEEGLKFMVYLQKENIIDESGMPKERFSAEFPKEGPSILRIQQVVRGDSAAYFCASSPLLQGTGNTIYFGEGSWLTVV.

This chain uses TRBV30 with TRBJ1-5; the D is unclear. The CDR3 loop spans 12 amino acids. V was trimmed by 1 base and J by 6 bases, leaving 7 bases between them. Germline-derived CDR1 and CDR2 are GTSNPN and SVGIG (reference sequence). In DNA form, the CDR3 reads TGTGCCTGGAGTGCCCTCGCTCAGCCCCAGCATTTT. Encoded protein: CAWSALAQPQHF.

The chain has TRBV11-3 and TRBJ2-3, with TRBD1 as a possible D gene (6 bases). With 5 bases removed from V and 2 bases from J, the gap between germline ends came to 14 bases. The CDR3 runs 15 residues. Germline values: CDR1 SGHNT, CDR2 YENEEA. The CDR3 DNA reads TGTGCCAGCAGCAAAGGACAGTTAATCACAGATACGCAGTATTTT. Translation: CASSKGQLITDTQYF.

V is TRBV29-1 and J is TRBJ2-7; TRBD2 matches 9 bases. The CDR3 consists of 14 residues. In germline, CDR1 is SQVTM, CDR2 ANQGSEA. Trimming at V came to 3 bases and at J to 6 bases, leaving 9 bases not matched to a gene. CDR3 sequence (DNA): TGCAGCGTTGACGGATTAGCGGGAGTATCCGAGCAGTACTTC. It codes for CSVDGLAGVSEQYF.

The chain couples TRBV28 to TRBJ2-1; D not certain. The V and J ends lost 10 bases and 5 bases respectively, with 12 bases between them. This CDR3 spans 12 amino acids. The V gene's germline CDR1 is MDHEN and CDR2 SYDVKM. The CDR3 DNA sequence: TGTGCCACCATTGTGGGAAACAATGAGCAGTTCTTC. Translation: CATIVGNNEQFF.

V and J are TRBV5-1 and TRBJ1-4; D might be TRBD1 (6 bases). Germline V gene lookup returns CDR1 SGHRS and CDR2 YFSETQ. The CDR3 is made up of 16 amino acids. V was shortened by 5 bases and J by 4 bases, with 18 bases between the two germline ends. In DNA, the CDR3 is TGCGCCAGCAGGCCATCTCATGGACAGCTTAATGAAAAACTGTTTTTT. This translates into CASRPSHGQLNEKLFF.

The rearrangement uses TRBV28 and TRBJ1-2; D ambiguous. V was pared by 5 bases and J by 7 bases, with 14 bases between. The germline CDR1 and CDR2 sequences are MDHEN and SYDVKM. This CDR3 is built from 13 residues. The CDR3 region is CASSTTNWGGYTF. The CDR3 DNA reads as TGTGCCAGCAGTACCACCAACTGGGGTGGCTACACCTTC.

The gene calls are TRBV28 and TRBJ1-5, with D hard to call. Trimming left V 3 bases short and J 1 base short, with 13 bases between. The CDR3 loop spans 16 amino acids. Germline loops: CDR1 MDHEN, CDR2 SYDVKM. CDR3 nucleotides: TGTGCCAGCAGTTTGCCAGGACGCCTAAGCAATCAGCCCCAGCATTTT. This encodes CASSLPGRLSNQPQHF. Full variable domain (rest looked up from reference TRBV28 and TRBJ1-5): DVKVTQSSRYLVKRTGEKVFLECVQDMDHENMFWYRQDPGLGLRLIYFSYDVKMKEKGDIPEGYSVSREKKERFSLILESASTNQTSMYLCASSLPGRLSNQPQHFGDGTRLSIL.

V is TRBV21-1 and J is TRBJ2-1; TRBD2 is taken as the D call from the table, unchecked against the DNA. TRBV21-1 counts as a pseudogene. This CDR3 has 16 amino acids. This chain's CDR3 is CASSKGRSGPRNEQFF. DNA for the CDR3: TGTGCCAGCAGCAAAGGTAGGAGCGGTCCGAGGAATGAGCAGTTCTTC.

The rearrangement links TRBV28 to TRBJ2-5, with a tentative D call TRBD2 (5 bases). The CDR3 is made up of 14 amino acids. V dropped 2 bases and J dropped 2 bases, with 9 bases sitting between them. Germline V gives CDR1 MDHEN, CDR2 SYDVKM. The CDR3, as DNA: TGTGCCAGCAGTTTAACCCTAGCACAAGAGACCCAGTACTTC. Its translation is CASSLTLAQETQYF.

The chain employs TRBV6-6 and TRBJ1-5, with D perhaps TRBD1 (6 bases). Germline V CDR1 and CDR2: MNHNY, SVGAGI (reference sequence). The CDR3 loop spans 14 amino acids. The V gene lost 3 bases and the J gene lost 7 bases, with 13 bases spanning the gap. CDR3 residues: CASSYTDSGQPQHF. DNA for the CDR3: TGTGCCAGCAGTTATACGGACAGCGGGCAGCCCCAGCATTTT.

On this clone: The same CDR3 can be traced to other DNA sequences in this sample. V and J are TRBV2 and TRBJ2-1; D may be TRBD1 (6 bases). Germline CDR1 is SNHLY and CDR2 is FYNNEI. CDR3 length: 13 amino acids. Trimming pared 6 bases from V and 5 bases from J, leaving 11 bases between. The CDR3 nucleotides read TGTGCCAGCAGCCGGAACAGGGACAATGAGCAGTTCTTC. Its protein is CASSRNRDNEQFF.

About this clone: Other DNA sequences from this sample encode an identical CDR3 as well. The chain links TRBV29-1 to TRBJ2-5; a weak D match, TRBD1 (6 bases). The CDR3 is 13 residues long. V shed 6 bases and J shed 1 base, with 12 bases lying between them. Germline CDR1 is SQVTM and CDR2 is ANQGSEA. The CDR3 DNA sequence: TGCAGCGTGACAGGCAGACTCCAAGAGACCCAGTACTTC. It translates to CSVTGRLQETQYF.

This clone showed up just a few times. Other nucleotide sequences in the sample specify the same CDR3. The chain links TRBV19 to TRBJ1-3; D uncertain. The ends were cut back, 3 bases at V and 0 bases at J, with 0 bases in the middle. This CDR3 region has 12 residues. Germline V CDR1 and CDR2: LNHDA, SQIVND (reference sequence). The CDR3 nucleotides are TGTGCCAGTAGTATCTCTGGAAACACCATATATTTT. This encodes CASSISGNTIYF.